This T cell receptor (beta chain) was retrieved from a study of Graves' ophthalmopathy and Graves' hyperthyroidism. Whole-study findings and limits: Also, most clonotypes expanded in the thyroid above 0.001 frequency appeared in blood. In predicting ophthalmopathy progression, the model reached over 70% sensitivity and 72% to 85% specificity.

The CDR3 extends over 19 amino acids. CDR1 and CDR2 (germline): LGHDT, YNNKEL (reference sequence). V dropped 5 bases and J dropped 0; count of bases not matched to a gene: 10. Having ophthalmopathy, the donors showed moderate-to-severe activity, CAS ≥3 and NOSPECS ≥4, with disease lasting under 3 months. About this clonotype: Its cognate antigen is unknown.

The authors amplified TCR beta CDR3 regions, and they did so from RNA transcripts for repertoire sequencing. After a first-round RT-PCR with HTBI primers, a second-round multiplex PCR was run. TCRdb used MiXCR to reprocess the multiplex PCR reads, holding one entry per CDR3 protein. Here the sample spans 150,000 or so distinct CDR3 sequences, 35% to 50% being singletons. The V and J genes are TRBV3-1 and TRBJ2-2; TRBD2 matches 12 bases. Sequenced input: peripheral blood. The TCR sequence derives from a man aged 30-40 years with Graves' ophthalmopathy. CDR3 protein: CASSYYGLAGTANTGELFF. As DNA, the CDR3 is TGTGCCAGCAGCTACTATGGACTAGCGGGGACCGCGAACACCGGGGAGCTGTTTTTT.